This T cell receptor (beta chain) was sequenced in a study of shared clonotypes between healthy human individuals (dated by TCRdb to 2020 to 2021). With regard to the full study: The cohort comprised a couple of women and a few men aged 18 to 49 years. For each donor, CD4 naive and CD4 memory were each given three plates, CD8 naive was given two plates, and CD8 memory was given one plate. To estimate repertoire size and how much clonotypes are shared between individuals, the study performed deep sequencing of blood TCR repertoires from roughly five healthy adults. To increase sequencing depth and limit assay-specific biases, TCR repertoire library preparation and sequencing were carried out by different laboratories using diverse techniques. Each donor's leukapheresis produced roughly between roughly 0.94 and 9.5 billion PBMCs. General study outcomes and caveats: Rarefaction of sorted-subset datasets indicated incomplete sequencing despite the large sequencing depth. Because the study included only a small number of donors, the genetic and exposure-history diversity represented was limited. Based on pairwise subsampling, the degree of clonotype sharing among donors was expected to be affected by sequencing depth. Sampling was restricted to blood, and TCR repertoires in tissue are likely to differ from TCR repertoires in blood. Sharing across a handful of donors was observed for about 5% of naive CD4, 3.5% of naive CD8, 2% to 2.5% of memory CD4, and around 0.4% of memory CD8 clonotypes. Clonotypes shared by all four sorted-subset donors showed higher generation probabilities than non-shared clonotypes. Naive subsets generally had larger estimated clonotype richness than memory subsets.

Donors were healthy HIV-negative adults with no recently reported acute infections or vaccinations. Only Caucasian adults living in Nashville, Tennessee, USA were represented among the donors. CD8 memory samples consisted of magnetically selected CD45RO+ cells combined with CCR7-negative CD45RA+ effector memory (TemRA) cells. Blood was obtained by leukapheresis, after which PBMCs were separated by Ficoll-Histopaque density gradient centrifugation and cryopreserved in liquid nitrogen vapor phase. Analytical flow cytometry was used to check the purity and quantity of every magnetically sorted T cell population. From each sorted fraction, genomic DNA was isolated and quantified by UV absorbance on a Nanodrop 2000c. Trimming takes 4 bases from V and 5 bases from J, and the germline ends sit 5 bases apart. Via the germline V gene, CDR1 is MGHRA and CDR2 YSYEKL. The CDR3 sequence holds 12 residues, the cysteine and phenylalanine included. Only CDR3 DNA is held: 36 bases, read in frame from base 1.

TCR CDR3 regions were amplified from genomic DNA by multiplex PCR using the deep immunoSEQ assay. Extracted genomic DNA from each cell subset was spread evenly across all wells of several immunoSEQ 96-well plates, with each plate serving as a replicate. For sorted subsets, about 0.2 ug genomic DNA, equal to 25,000 to 35,000 T cell genomes, was loaded into each replicate PCR. Purified libraries were measured with a Qubit 3.0 fluorometer, size-checked on a Bioanalyzer 2100, and measured again with the KAPA Library Quantification kit. Every immunoSEQ 96-well plate was sequenced on a separate single-read 150-cycle Illumina NextSeq 550 flow cell. Per the authors' processing: The immunoSEQ output contained only junctional sequences without quality scores, so filtering could not match that applied to full-length reads. Sequences were annotated with PyIR, a Python wrapper for IgBLAST v1.9, using IMGT germline references to assign V/J genes and CDR3. Reads with weak V/J assignments (E-value above 1e-6), missing CDR3, stop codons, out-of-frame junctions, or ambiguous translated residues were removed. V3J clonotypes were defined as sequences sharing an identical inferred V gene, J gene, and CDR3 amino acid sequence. The percentage overlap between two repertoires was calculated by dividing the number of shared unique clonotypes by the size of the smaller repertoire. RTK rarefaction, the Chao1 estimator, and Recon v2.1 estimates of unobserved clonotypes were used to assess repertoire richness. Generation probabilities for all TCRbeta clonotypes obtained by the gDNA method from several donors were computed using OLGA. Sourced from immuneACCESS, this table was stored by TCRdb with only in-frame sequences that have V and J called. A share of the clones is absent; for the studies checked, an unresolved V gene accounts for under half, and the remainder has no known explanation. That table supplies the V and J calls and clone size; D and trimming were determined from the DNA. For this sample there are about 110,000 clones; 68% appear just once. Of the sample, around 25% falls within the top ten clones.

As for this clone: It lacks a known antigen. Base qualities are not recorded, but no much larger clone differs from it by a single base.

Material: memory CD8+ T cells sorted from blood. Explained via the paper, the cell subset or site label denotes: CD45RO+ cells pooled with CCR7-negative TemRA cells. This clonotype was sampled from a woman aged 25 to 39 in good health. The chain is made from TRBV4-1 and TRBJ2-2; there is no confident call for the D gene. The CDR3 here reads CASSRWTGELFF. In nucleotide form, the sequence is TGCGCCAGCAGCCGATGGACCGGGGAGCTGTTTTTT.